The source of this T cell receptor (beta chain) is a study of prognosis after radiotherapy for stage I lung cancer. The overall study: Over twelve patients had newly diagnosed primary stage I lung tumors, and a few had oligometastatic NSCLC after surgical resection of the primary tumor. Study-level findings and limits: Patients without metastases reportedly showed TRBV and TRBJ gene usage unlike that of patients with metastases.

This clonotype was seen repeatedly, ten times or more. Its antigen is not known. With two time points in the design, 6 to 7 milliliters of peripheral blood were drawn at each one. Amplification of TCR beta CDR3 from genomic DNA used two-round multiplex PCR. The first round of PCR was done with primers that matched each TRBV and TRBJ gene. TCRdb redid the calling of the multiplex PCR reads with MiXCR, one entry per CDR3 protein. Among tens of thousands of distinct CDR3 sequences listed, approximately 25% were seen once. The V gene's germline CDR1 is MNHEY and CDR2 SMNVEV (reference sequence). J was trimmed by 7 bases and V by 6 bases; bases with no gene match: 12. This CDR3 is built from 17 residues.

This sequence joins TRBV27 and TRBJ2-2, with 12 bases fitting TRBD1. This specimen consisted of PBMCs, obtained before or after stereotactic body radiation therapy (not recorded which). The sequence was obtained from a donor aged 50 or older with non-small cell lung cancer. CDR3 sequence: CASRLKPGQGAVGELFF. The CDR3 nucleotides read TGTGCCAGCAGACTTAAACCGGGACAGGGGGCGGTCGGGGAGCTGTTTTTT.